This entry describes one TCR beta chain. Its antigen remains unidentified. Base qualities are not provided; no much larger clone lies one nucleotide away. This entry comes from a study of identical twins (dated by TCRdb to between 2015 and 2016). Looking at the study overall: TCR alpha and beta repertoires from monozygotic twins, unrelated adults of various ages and cord blood were deep-sequenced to test whether fetal clonotypes persist. To rule out contamination, the twin experiments were replicated at different times with different library preparation protocols.

The CDR3 covers 14 residues, taking in both the cysteine and the phenylalanine. The only DNA kept is the CDR3, 42 bases in frame from the first base. The V and J ends are trimmed by 5 bases and 4 bases, leaving 15 bases between them. CDR1 is given as SGHAT and CDR2 as FQDESV, both from the germline V gene (reference sequence). Every donor was a healthy Caucasian. Three unrelated non-twin adults were also sequenced: a male aged 18 to 30, a male aged 50 to 60 and a female aged 50 to 60. Miltenyi CD45RO+ enrichment and human naive T-cell isolation kits were used to isolate memory (CD45RO+) and naive T cells from PBMC. Receptor libraries were prepared by 5' RACE. Sequencing was carried out with an Illumina HiSeq 2000. Template switching introduced a universal primer binding site; the final cDNA contained a unique molecular identifier, enabling accurate counting of TCR cDNA molecules. First-strand cDNA for TCR alpha and beta chains was synthesized from specific primers in the conserved constant-segment region. To control for contamination, every cDNA library carried two barcodes: a SMART-Mk sample barcode plus Illumina barcodes. Two successive PCR steps introduced TruSeq adapter sequences along with Illumina sample barcodes. The TCR alpha and beta cDNA libraries were sequenced on the Illumina HiSeq platform using custom primers. The published analysis was carried out like this. Unique molecular identifiers were extracted from raw reads with MiGEC, and CDR3 positions were determined with MiXCR. For each individual, recombination models were inferred using an EM algorithm with the repgenHMM and IGoR tools. Shared clonotype analysis was performed with the tcR package in R, normalizing sharing by the product of cloneset sizes. Out-of-frame nonproductive sequences were analyzed to study raw recombination free of thymic and clonal selection effects. The raw public data were reprocessed by TCRdb itself: fastp quality trimming at Q25, MiXCR clonotype calling, in-frame beta chains only. CDR3 protein sequences are deduplicated, and each keeps its most common genes and DNA. What appears here as the V and J calls and clone size reflects TCRdb's work, not the paper's. This sample gives 350,000 to 450,000 distinct CDR3 sequences in total; roughly 20% of them show up just once. The top ten clones comprise roughly 12% of the sample.

What the study reported, not specific to this receptor: Compared with coincidental sharing between unrelated individuals, out-of-frame TCR alpha sequences shared between twins showed an excess of sequences with low generation probability. A weaker excess of twin sharing was found in beta out-of-frame sequences because the signal-to-noise ratio was lowered by fewer shared sequences. In monozygotic twins, out-of-frame TCR alpha sharing was systematically underestimated by recombination models, although the models agreed with sharing between unrelated individuals. Fewer insertions were carried by abundant cord blood beta clonotypes; a weaker similar trend was observed in young adult naive repertoires, while no such trend was observed in memory repertoires. Zero-insertion analyses could be partly confounded by invariant T cells such as MAIT and iNKT, though diverse VJ usage argued against such confounding for most clonotypes. Because the same donors could not be followed over many years, conclusions were based on cross-sectional statistical analysis.

This chain joins TRBV11-1 to TRBJ2-7; the D gene remains uncertain. Sequenced sample: naive T cells sorted from blood. The cell subset or site label here, explained by the study, means: cells isolated with a human naive T-cell isolation kit. The sequence derives from a man in his fifties or sixties in good health. The DNA sequence reads TGTGCCAGCAGCAATAGGTGGCTGGGGTACGAGCAGTACTTC. Its amino acids are CASSNRWLGYEQYF.